Listed here are 32 T cell receptor beta chains from one sample, sequenced in a study of cytomegalovirus exposure and HLA in healthy donors. Only in-frame clones appear in the TCRdb table, and some are missing; sequencing was by immunoSEQ multiplex PCR. The repertoire consists of about 260,000 clones, with less than 95% occurring once and the leading ten covering approximately 3%. The sample was PBMCs. All receptors come from a woman aged 25 to 39 in good health and CMV-seronegative.

The V and J genes are TRBV2 and TRBJ2-5; TRBD1 might be the D (6 bases). Deletions cut 5 bases from V and 5 bases from J, with 21 bases between. CDR1 is SNHLY, CDR2 FYNNEI, per germline. The CDR3 consists of 16 residues. CDR3 in amino acids: CASSPPDRFSAETQYF. The CDR3 DNA reads as TGTGCCAGCAGTCCTCCCGACAGGTTTTCAGCGGAGACCCAGTACTTC.

This rearrangement joins TRBV5-1 to TRBJ1-3; D is unresolved. Germline V gene sequence: CDR1 SGHRS, CDR2 YFSETQ. Trimming cost V 5 bases and J 2 bases, with 14 bases left between them. There are 15 residues in the CDR3. The CDR3 region is CASRGGTVAGNTIYF. CDR3 in DNA: TGCGCCAGCAGAGGCGGCACAGTGGCTGGAAACACCATATATTTT. Based on the CDR3 plus reference TRBV5-1 and TRBJ1-3, the full variable domain is KAGVTQTPRYLIKTRGQQVTLSCSPISGHRSVSWYQQTPGQGLQFLFEYFSETQRNKGNFPGRFSGRQFSNSRSEMNVSTLELGDSALYLCASRGGTVAGNTIYFGEGSWLTVV.

The gene calls are TRBV7-8 and TRBJ2-1; 9 bases fit TRBD1. The CDR3 loop spans 20 amino acids. Looked up from germline, CDR1 is SGHVS and CDR2 is FQNEAQ. The junction had 24 bases not matched to a gene; V was cut back by 3 bases and J by 9 bases. CDR3 DNA: TGTGCCAGCAGCTTCCGTACCGGGACAGGGACATATCGTACGTTCGGTGAGCAGTTCTTC. Its translation: CASSFRTGTGTYRTFGEQFF. The full variable domain, its missing parts supplied by reference TRBV7-8 and TRBJ2-1, is GAGVSQSPRYKVAKRGQDVALRCDPISGHVSLFWYQQALGQGPEFLTYFQNEAQLDKSGLPSDRFFAERPEGSVSTLKIQRTQQEDSAVYLCASSFRTGTGTYRTFGEQFFGPGTRLTVL.

This clone was detected only once. The chain joins TRBV19 to TRBJ2-7; tentatively, D is TRBD1 (6 bases). CDR1 is LNHDA, CDR2 SQIVND, per germline (reference sequence). V was clipped by 1 base and J by 2 bases, with 12 bases between them. This CDR3 has 15 amino acids. The DNA for the CDR3 is TGTGCCAGTAGTATAGTGACAGGAGGTGCCTACGAGCAGTACTTC. Its protein product is CASSIVTGGAYEQYF.

The V call is TRBV7-3, the J call TRBJ2-5; D unresolved. Germline V gene lookup returns CDR1 SGHTA and CDR2 FQGTGA. The V end lost 1 base, the J end lost 5 bases, and 8 bases lay between the germline ends. This CDR3 region has 13 residues. CDR3 protein: CASSLNGRETQYF. Written as DNA, the CDR3 is TGTGCCAGCAGCTTAAACGGCCGGGAGACCCAGTACTTC.

The rearrangement uses TRBV16 and TRBJ1-5; no clear D gene. V was trimmed by 4 bases and J by 6 bases, leaving 10 bases between them. The CDR3 length is 13 residues. Germline V gives CDR1 KGHSY, CDR2 FQNENV. The CDR3 reads CASSRSYGQPQHF. Written as DNA, the CDR3 is TGTGCCAGCAGCCGCTCATATGGTCAGCCCCAGCATTTT.

The chain recombines TRBV6-4 with TRBJ2-3; 7 bases line up with TRBD1. Germline trimming cut 6 bases from V and 4 bases from J; bases unmatched to any gene: 7. This CDR3 is built from 14 residues. Germline V gene data show CDR1 as MRHNA and CDR2 as SNTAGT. In DNA, the CDR3 is TGTGCCAGCAGCGAACCGGGACAGTCAGATACGCAGTATTTT. It codes for CASSEPGQSDTQYF.

This chain joins TRBV28 and TRBJ1-5; 8 nucleotides agree with TRBD1. With V trimmed by 8 bases and J by 3 bases, 3 bases remained unmatched. The CDR3 is 13 amino acids. Germline lookup yields CDR1 MDHEN and CDR2 SYDVKM. The CDR3: CASGGQVNQPQHF. CDR3 bases: TGTGCCAGCGGGGGACAGGTCAATCAGCCCCAGCATTTT.

The J gene is TRBJ2-3, the V gene TRBV15; TRBD2 matches 7 bases. With 1 base clipped from V and 3 bases from J, the junction kept 4 bases outside the gene matches. CDR1 is LNHNV and CDR2 is YYDKDF in the germline V gene (reference sequence). CDR3 length equals 15 residues. In DNA, the CDR3 is TGTGCCACCAGCAGAGCACGCGGGAGTACAGATACGCAGTATTTT. Amino acid sequence: CATSRARGSTDTQYF.

This chain joins TRBV19 and TRBJ2-4; the D gene is possibly TRBD1 (6 bases). The CDR3 loop spans 15 amino acids. Trimming shortened V by 5 bases and J by 1 base, and 12 bases separated the two germline ends. From germline, CDR1 is LNHDA and CDR2 SQIVND (reference sequence). Here the CDR3 DNA reads TGTGCCAGTAGTGGGACGCAGGGGGCCAAAAACATTCAGTACTTC. Translation: CASSGTQGAKNIQYF.

This sequence joins TRBV10-2 and TRBJ2-7; the match to TRBD2 covers 15 bases. The length of the CDR3 is 15 residues. V lost 8 bases to trimming and J lost 0 bases; unmatched junction nucleotides: 2. Germline CDR1 WSHSY, CDR2 SAAADI. Here the CDR3 reads CASGTSGRPSYEQYF. The CDR3 nucleotides are TGCGCCAGCGGGACTAGCGGGAGGCCCTCCTACGAGCAGTACTTC.

This rearrangement joins TRBV7-3 to TRBJ2-5; TRBD2 matches 7 bases. The V and J ends lost 4 bases and 2 bases, in that order; junction bases with no gene match: 13. This CDR3 is built from 17 residues. Germline loops: CDR1 SGHTA, CDR2 FQGTGA. The CDR3 DNA reads TGTGCCAGCAGCTCATCAGGAGCGGGAATAAAACAAGAGACCCAGTACTTC. This codes for CASSSSGAGIKQETQYF.

The chain carries TRBV13 and TRBJ2-5; D may be TRBD1 (6 bases). V lost 4 bases, J lost 1 base, and 13 bases lay in between. This CDR3 has 15 residues. Germline assignment: CDR1 PRHDT and CDR2 FYEKMQ (reference sequence). Written as DNA, the CDR3 is TGTGCCAGCAGCTCCGGACAGAACTCCCAAGAGACCCAGTACTTC. Residues: CASSSGQNSQETQYF.

This rearrangement joins TRBV9 to TRBJ2-2, with D possibly being TRBD2 (5 bases). Germline CDR1 SGDLS, CDR2 YYNGEE. This CDR3 spans 16 amino acids. Trimming cost V 0 bases and J 0 bases, with 9 bases left between them. CDR3 loop: CASSVDPGTNTGELFF. The CDR3 nucleotides are TGTGCCAGCAGCGTAGACCCGGGAACGAACACCGGGGAGCTGTTTTTT.

The rearrangement joins TRBV6-5 to TRBJ2-3, with 8 bases fitting TRBD1. The CDR3 is made up of 15 amino acids. The trim removed 7 bases at V and 6 bases at J, leaving 12 bases unmatched. CDR1 and CDR2 (germline): MNHEY, SVGAGI. Here the CDR3 DNA reads TGTGCCAGCAAGGACAGGGTCTCCCCTGCGGATACGCAGTATTTT. Translating gives CASKDRVSPADTQYF.

The chain is built from TRBV4-1 and TRBJ2-7; D is possibly TRBD2 (6 bases). Germline lookup yields CDR1 MGHRA and CDR2 YSYEKL. Trimming removed 3 bases at V and 2 bases at J, with 17 bases between. The CDR3 loop spans 16 amino acids. The CDR3 protein is CASSQVGRDSTYEQYF. CDR3 nucleotide sequence: TGCGCCAGCAGCCAGGTAGGCCGGGACTCCACCTACGAGCAGTACTTC.

The chain has TRBV15 and TRBJ2-7; D is possibly TRBD2 (5 bases). V lost 0 bases and J lost 3, with 12 bases in between. The CDR3 consists of 15 residues. CDR1 and CDR2 (germline): LNHNV, YYDKDF (reference sequence). CDR3 amino acids: CATSRDRPGYYEQYF. The DNA for the CDR3 is TGTGCCACCAGCAGAGATCGGCCGGGGTACTACGAGCAGTACTTC.

The rearrangement links TRBV29-1 to TRBJ2-1; D may be TRBD1 (6 bases). The CDR3 runs 12 residues. V shed 8 bases and J shed 6 bases, with 14 bases lying between them. The germline V gene encodes CDR1 SQVTM and CDR2 ANQGSEA. The DNA of the CDR3 is TGCAGCTACCTGACAGGATTCAATGAGCAGTTCTTC. This sequence encodes CSYLTGFNEQFF.

This chain links TRBV6-5 with TRBJ1-2, with a possible D match to TRBD1 (6 bases). Germline CDR1 and CDR2: MNHEY and SVGAGI. Trimming removed 5 bases at V and 6 bases at J, with 13 bases between. This CDR3 is 13 amino acids long. CDR3 in amino acids: CASSNTGFDGYTF. The CDR3 bases are TGTGCCAGCAGTAATACAGGGTTTGATGGCTACACCTTC.

Only one count was recorded for this clone. The CDR3 DNA reads as TGCGCCAGCAGCCAAGATCGGTGGGGAGGGGGCACTGAAGCTTTCTTT. The encoded protein is CASSQDRWGGGTEAFF. The J gene is TRBJ1-1, the V gene TRBV4-3, with a tentative D call TRBD1 (6 bases). V gave up 0 bases and J gave up 4 bases, with 15 bases separating them. The CDR3 has 16 residues. In germline, CDR1 is LGHNA, CDR2 YSLEER.

CDR3 sequence (DNA): TGTGCCAGTAGTCCGGACGGATCTGCGTCTACGCAGTATTTT. Translation gives CASSPDGSASTQYF. The chain combines TRBV19 with TRBJ2-3; D is ambiguous. V was trimmed by 5 bases and J by 8 bases, leaving 17 bases between them. Germline CDR1 is LNHDA and CDR2 is SQIVND (reference sequence). The CDR3 length is 14 residues. Using reference TRBV19 and TRBJ2-3 for the parts outside the CDR3, the full variable domain is DGGITQSPKYLFRKEGQNVTLSCEQNLNHDAMYWYRQDPGQGLRLIYYSQIVNDFQKGDIAEGYSVSREKKESFPLTVTSAQKNPTAFYLCASSPDGSASTQYFGPGTRLTVL.

This rearrangement joins TRBV25-1 to TRBJ1-2; the D is unclear. Trimming pared 7 bases from V and 2 bases from J, leaving 11 bases between. The CDR3 contains 13 residues. CDR1 is MGHDK, CDR2 SYGVNS, per germline. This CDR3 reads CASMLSGNYGYTF. The CDR3 bases are TGTGCCAGCATGTTGTCGGGGAACTATGGCTACACCTTC.

About this clone itself: A much larger clone is a single base away; this may be a read error. This sample includes further DNA sequences coding for the same CDR3. This chain joins TRBV5-6 and TRBJ2-3; D gene ambiguous. The V gene lost 0 bases and the J gene lost 2 bases, with 4 bases spanning the gap. The CDR3 contains 13 residues. Germline V gene sequence: CDR1 SGHDT, CDR2 YYEEEE. CDR3 nucleotides: TGTGCCAGCAGCTTGGGGTCCACAGATACGCAGTATTTT. Translating gives CASSLGSTDTQYF. The whole variable domain, remainder taken from reference TRBV5-6 and TRBJ2-3, is DAGVTQSPTHLIKTRGQQVTLRCSPKSGHDTVSWYQQALGQGPQFIFQYYEEEERQRGNFPDRFSGHQFPNYSSELNVNALLLGDSALYLCASSLGSTDTQYFGPGTRLTVL.

The chain combines TRBV6-1 with TRBJ2-3; D is possibly TRBD1 or TRBD2 (5 bases each). Germline V gene data show CDR1 as MNHNS and CDR2 as SASEGT. The ends were cut back, 4 bases at V and 4 bases at J, with 18 bases in the middle. This CDR3 is built from 16 residues. The CDR3 nucleotides are TGTGCCAGCAGTGGATGGGACGCCCGGGATCCAGATACGCAGTATTTT. Its translation: CASSGWDARDPDTQYF.

The CDR3 DNA reads as TGTGCCAGCAGTTTCAGAGGATCAGATACGCAGTATTTT. Residues: CASSFRGSDTQYF. The chain combines TRBV27 with TRBJ2-3; D is uncertain. Deletions cut 3 bases from V and 4 bases from J, with 8 bases between. This CDR3 region has 13 residues. Germline V gives CDR1 MNHEY, CDR2 SMNVEV (reference sequence).

The rearrangement uses TRBV9 and TRBJ2-7; the D call may be TRBD1 or TRBD2 (5 bases each). The CDR3 totals 13 residues. Per germline, CDR1 SGDLS and CDR2 YYNGEE. Trimming shortened V by 6 bases and J by 5 bases, and 15 bases separated the two germline ends. CDR3 region: CASTTTPGHEQYF. CDR3 DNA: TGTGCCAGCACCACCACCCCGGGACACGAGCAGTACTTC.

The chain recombines TRBV11-2 with TRBJ2-7; the D is unclear. CDR3 length: 13 residues. V lost 7 bases and J lost 0, with 10 bases in between. Germline lookup yields CDR1 SGHAT and CDR2 FQNNGV. CDR3 sequence (DNA): TGTGCCAGCACCCCGGTTCCCTCCTACGAGCAGTACTTC. It specifies CASTPVPSYEQYF. The complete variable domain, with remaining parts taken from reference TRBV11-2 and TRBJ2-7, reads EAGVAQSPRYKIIEKRQSVAFWCNPISGHATLYWYQQILGQGPKLLIQFQNNGVVDDSQLPKDRFSAERLKGVDSTLKIQPAKLEDSAVYLCASTPVPSYEQYFGPGTRLTVT.

The chain uses TRBV29-1 and TRBJ2-3; 12 nucleotides match TRBD2. J gave up 5 bases and V 4 bases, and 10 bases lay outside the gene matches. The CDR3 length is 16 residues. Looked up from germline, CDR1 is SQVTM and CDR2 is ANQGSEA. This chain's CDR3 is CSVGLAGAASQDTQYF. DNA of the CDR3: TGCAGCGTTGGACTAGCGGGAGCTGCCTCCCAAGATACGCAGTATTTT.

The chain couples TRBV10-3 to TRBJ2-7; 7 nucleotides line up with TRBD1. Germline V gene sequence: CDR1 ENHRY, CDR2 SYGVKD. Unmatched junction bases numbered 8, after V lost 2 bases and J lost 4 bases. This CDR3 contains 15 residues. The CDR3 sequence is CAISEETGIQYEQYF. For the CDR3, the DNA is TGTGCCATCAGTGAGGAGACAGGGATACAATACGAGCAGTACTTC.

The chain is built from TRBV28 and TRBJ2-7; the D gene is possibly TRBD1 (6 bases). The germline CDR1 and CDR2 sequences are MDHEN and SYDVKM. V gave up 5 bases and J gave up 2 bases, with 28 bases separating them. The CDR3 is 19 amino acids. CDR3 residues: CASSLPTGTPIPLTYEQYF. The CDR3 region has the DNA TGTGCCAGCAGTCTCCCTACCGGGACACCAATACCTCTAACCTACGAGCAGTACTTC.

The J gene is TRBJ2-3, the V gene TRBV5-4; TRBD1 agrees at 9 bases. The germline V gene encodes CDR1 SGHNT and CDR2 YYREEE (reference sequence). Trimming took 0 bases from V and 2 from J; bases not matched to a gene: 4. CDR3 length: 16 residues. The CDR3 nucleotides are TGTGCCAGCAGCTTGGGGACAGGGGCCAACACAGATACGCAGTATTTT. Encoded protein: CASSLGTGANTDTQYF.

In its sample, this clone was seen a few times. This chain uses TRBV2 with TRBJ2-7; D unclear. The germline V gene encodes CDR1 SNHLY and CDR2 FYNNEI. Deletions cut 4 bases from V and 9 bases from J, with 16 bases between. This CDR3 contains 13 residues. The CDR3 sequence: CASSVSDTGRQYF. DNA of the CDR3: TGTGCCAGCAGTGTCAGCGACACGGGCAGGCAGTACTTC.